The clone carrying this T cell receptor (beta chain) has a count of ten or more. V was shortened by 1 base and J by 15 bases, with 16 bases between the two germline ends. The CDR3 totals 13 residues. Germline loops: CDR1 MNHEY, CDR2 SVGAGI. The data are from a study of Graves' ophthalmopathy and Graves' hyperthyroidism. Patients were diagnosed from clinical symptoms, serum thyroxine, TRAb, thyroid ultrasound and orbital computed tomography. From fresh peripheral blood, around 9.3 ml in volume, the PBMCs were obtained. The study amplified TCR beta CDR3 regions using RNA transcripts. First-round RT-PCR relied on HTBI primers, and a second-round multiplex PCR came next. One entry per CDR3 protein, called by TCRdb with MiXCR from the multiplex PCR reads. The sample carries about 380,000 distinct CDR3 sequences, roughly 15% recorded once.

The receptor was isolated from a woman aged 18-29 years with stable Graves' hyperthyroidism. The sample comprised peripheral blood. The chain employs TRBV6-5 and TRBJ1-5, with no clear D. Here the CDR3 DNA reads TGTGCCAGCAGTTACTTTGTCCGGGATACTGGGCATTTT. Translation gives CASSYFVRDTGHF.